This T cell receptor (beta chain) was identified in a study of blood T cell repertoires in COVID-19. Study at large: COVID-19 samples from acute and convalescent phases originated in the United States, Italy and Spain. PBMCs, B-cell-depleted T cells, or T cells were the source of the cDNA or gDNA that made up the material.

Profiling relied on immunoSEQ multiplex PCR, and the TCRdb table lists in-frame clones only, not all of them. Altogether hundreds of thousands of clones are present, 70% to 90% being singletons, with the ten largest covering under 15%. V gave up 3 bases and J gave up 2 bases; unmatched junction bases: 3. Germline V gene data show CDR1 as MNHEY and CDR2 as SMNVEV (reference sequence). This CDR3 region has 14 residues. Comments on this clone: The sample holds other DNA sequences that translate to the same CDR3.

The sequencing input was peripheral blood. V is TRBV27 and J is TRBJ2-7; 8 bases align to TRBD2. This TCR derives from a woman between 70 and 85 years old with COVID-19, enrolled during active disease. Written as DNA, the CDR3 is TGTGCCAGCAGTTTGGCGGGGGGAGCCTACGAGCAGTACTTC. Its translation is CASSLAGGAYEQYF.